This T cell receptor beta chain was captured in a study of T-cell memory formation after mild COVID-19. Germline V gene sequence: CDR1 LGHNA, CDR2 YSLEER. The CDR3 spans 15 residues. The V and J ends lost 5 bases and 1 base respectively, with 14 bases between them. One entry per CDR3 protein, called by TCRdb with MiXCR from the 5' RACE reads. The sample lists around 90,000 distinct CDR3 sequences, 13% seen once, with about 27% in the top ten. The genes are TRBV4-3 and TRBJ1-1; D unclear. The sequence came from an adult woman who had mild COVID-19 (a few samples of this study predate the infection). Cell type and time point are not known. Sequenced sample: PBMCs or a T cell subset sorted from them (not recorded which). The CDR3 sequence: CASSKWTDPNTEAFF. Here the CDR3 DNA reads TGCGCCAGCAGCAAATGGACGGACCCGAACACTGAAGCTTTCTTT.